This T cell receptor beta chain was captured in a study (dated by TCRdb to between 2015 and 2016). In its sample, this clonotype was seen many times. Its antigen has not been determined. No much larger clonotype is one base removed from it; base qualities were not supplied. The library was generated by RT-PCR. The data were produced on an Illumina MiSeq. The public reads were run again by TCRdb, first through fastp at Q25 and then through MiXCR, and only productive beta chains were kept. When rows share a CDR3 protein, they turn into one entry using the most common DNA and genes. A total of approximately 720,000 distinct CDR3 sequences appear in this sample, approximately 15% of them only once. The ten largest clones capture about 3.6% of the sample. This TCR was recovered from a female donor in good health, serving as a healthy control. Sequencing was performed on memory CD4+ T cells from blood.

The bases are TGTGCCAGCAGCCCCGGGACTAGCCGAGAGACCCAGTACTTC. Its protein reads: CASSPGTSRETQYF. This chain is built from TRBV7-2 and TRBJ2-5, and 9 bases in between align with TRBD2. The CDR3 starts with the cysteine, ends with the phenylalanine, and has 14 residues. Only the CDR3 part of the read is kept: 42 bases, read in frame from the first base. The CDR1 and CDR2 encoded by the germline V gene are SGHTA and FQGNSA. From V the trimming removes 5 bases and from J it removes 4 bases, while the gene matches leave 5 bases of the junction unaccounted for.